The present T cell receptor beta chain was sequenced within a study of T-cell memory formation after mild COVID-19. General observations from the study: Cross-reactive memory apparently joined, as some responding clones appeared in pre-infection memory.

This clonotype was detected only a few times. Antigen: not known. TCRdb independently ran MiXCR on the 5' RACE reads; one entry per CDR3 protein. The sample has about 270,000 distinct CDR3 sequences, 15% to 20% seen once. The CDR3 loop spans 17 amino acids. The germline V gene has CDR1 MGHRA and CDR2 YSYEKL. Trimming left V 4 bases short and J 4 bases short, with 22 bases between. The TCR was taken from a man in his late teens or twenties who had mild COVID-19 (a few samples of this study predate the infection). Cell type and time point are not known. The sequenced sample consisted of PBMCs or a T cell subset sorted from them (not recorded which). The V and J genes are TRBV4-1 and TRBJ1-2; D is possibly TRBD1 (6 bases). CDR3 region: CASSRLSRGTPSYGYTF. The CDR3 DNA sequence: TGCGCCAGCAGCCGGTTAAGTAGGGGGACTCCGTCCTATGGCTACACCTTC.